These T cell receptor beta chains were read from a single sample in a study of graft-versus-host responses after intestinal transplantation. Using immunoSEQ multiplex PCR, the repertoire was profiled, and TCRdb retains in-frame clones only, with some absent. The sample lists 1,600 or so clones, 65% occurring once. The source was alloreactive CD8+ T cells from a mixed lymphocyte reaction culture, collected before transplantation. The receptors were gathered from a human patient who was an organ donor for intestinal transplantation. Each CDR3 is given with its conserved first and last residue.

j_gene,v_gene,CDR3aa
TRBJ2-7,TRBV5-8,CARQHTASYEQYF
TRBJ1-1,TRBV4-2,CASSPPTPTEAFF
TRBJ1-5,TRBV2,CASSEGPFRGQGSNQPQHF
TRBJ2-1,TRBV6-1,CASSDDLAGVSYNEQFF
TRBJ2-6,TRBV11-3,CASSPYVSGANVLTF
TRBJ1-1,TRBV7-9,CASSTEIGGTEAFF
TRBJ1-5,TRBV6-1,CASSIGGLGQPQHF
TRBJ1-1,TRBV27,CASSGQLNTEAFF
TRBJ1-2,TRBV29-1,CSVESGANYGYTF
TRBJ1-2,TRBV6-1,CASSERDSEFDGYTF
TRBJ1-2,TRBV4-1,CASSYTIQNRKTYGYTF
TRBJ1-2,TRBV10-3,CAIGRDSANYGYTF
TRBJ2-7,TRBV6-5,CASSPGDSGYEQYF
TRBJ2-5,TRBV2,CATPQEVGETQYF
TRBJ1-4,TRBV30,CAWTAGQANEKLFF
TRBJ1-1,TRBV21-1,CASSKGGNTEAFF
TRBJ1-6,TRBV5-1,CASSLPDSPLHF
TRBJ2-5,TRBV28,CATVGSRETQYF
TRBJ2-7,TRBV4-3,CASSPTWAGRYEQYF
TRBJ1-2,TRBV6-1,CASSPKTGLPGYTF
TRBJ2-7,TRBV4-2,CASSQDRRDSSYEQYF
TRBJ2-1,TRBV4-2,CASSQEATHNEQFF
TRBJ2-7,TRBV7-8,CASSQDREILHEQYF
TRBJ2-2,TRBV6-1,CASSEVGDTGELFF
TRBJ1-1,TRBV5-6,CASTYDRGGNTEAFF
TRBJ2-5,TRBV5-4,CASSFGAEQYF
TRBJ2-6,TRBV19,CASSHLATKSQSRANVLTF
TRBJ2-5,TRBV5-4,CASSLGGLPETQYF
TRBJ2-7,TRBV5-5,CASSRGQSLTLYEQYF
TRBJ2-7,TRBV27,CASSFRGSGYEQYF
TRBJ1-6,TRBV19,CASSMTWVSRNSPLHF
TRBJ2-7,TRBV7-8,CASSLDPGAIEQYF
TRBJ1-2,TRBV7-9,CASTATGGAFGYTF